This entry features one T cell receptor (beta chain) sequence. The table lists this clonotype with many counts. Its antigen is currently not known. Per-base quality was not reported, and no clone a single base away is much larger than it. This entry comes from a study of T cells in Graves' hyperthyroidism and ophthalmopathy (dated by TCRdb to the late 2010s). Some background on the complete study: A discovery cohort of roughly 100 patients, roughly 45 with Graves' ophthalmopathy and approximately 57 with stable Graves' hyperthyroidism, was used to find distinguishing TCR V-J signatures. Prospective prediction of ophthalmopathy was tested in an independent validation cohort of approximately 19 hyperthyroidism patients and 17 patients who later progressed to ophthalmopathy. The roughly 91 discovery patients were randomly divided into training and test sets at a 7:3 ratio. Thyroid tissue and blood T-cell repertoires from six or seven Graves' hyperthyroidism patients were also compared in the study. Following sampling, methimazole starting at 30 mg daily was given to hyperthyroidism patients, and high-dose intravenous methylprednisolone was given to ophthalmopathy patients. According to the paper, TCR Vbeta CDR3 sequencing was carried out on about 140 peripheral blood samples, which came from some 41 ophthalmopathy, under 85 hyperthyroidism and approximately 17 progressor patients.

CDR1 and CDR2 are read off the germline V gene as MNHEY and SVGAGI. Taken from cysteine to phenylalanine, the CDR3 has 13 residues. Only the CDR3 part of the read is kept: 39 bases, read in frame from the first base. V was cut back by 6 bases and J by 7 bases, leaving a gap of 15 bases between them. Exclusion was applied to patients with uncontrolled infections, other autoimmune diseases, pregnancy or lactation. Diagnoses were based on clinical symptoms, serum thyroxine and TRAb, thyroid ultrasound and orbital computed tomography. Total RNA was extracted with Trizol reagent, and quality was checked on an Agilent 2100 Bioanalyzer. What the study reported, not specific to this receptor: Most expanded thyroid clonotypes (frequency above 0.001) were also detected in blood, a finding suggesting that blood repertoires may reflect thyroid immune responses. In validation, the model predicted progression to ophthalmopathy with 65% to 71% sensitivity and less than 75% specificity, a median of approximately 6.5 months before onset. Sample size was not statistically predetermined, and investigators were not blinded to group allocation. Ophthalmopathy was separated from stable hyperthyroidism by a 13 V-J signature model, with about 86% sensitivity and 81% to 82% specificity obtained in cross-validation and 80%/75% obtained in testing.

TCR beta CDR3 regions were amplified from RNA transcripts. A first-round RT-PCR of the TCR CDR3 used the HTBI primer set with the Qiagen OneStep RT-PCR kit. A second multiplex PCR round built the libraries, followed by size selection and purification. The libraries were sequenced on an Illumina HiSeq2000 using paired-end 100 bp reads. The study's own analysis went as follows. SOAPnuke was used to process the raw data, throwing out any read that contained adapters or uncalled bases, had a mean Phred below 15, or lacked an exact constant-primer or identifier match. High-quality paired reads were merged using COPE v1.2.5, and each unique nucleotide sequence was defined as a clonotype. MiTCR v1.1 was used to align clonotypes to the IMGT TRBV, TRBD and TRBJ reference segments. The analysis was restricted to V-J combinations with a frequency above 0.0001, which together covered approximately 99% of the repertoires. The TCS score was defined as the ratio of F50 (clonal expansion) to E x V (chaos), calculated using BLOSUM62-based TCRdist between CDR3 peptides within each V-J. Welch's t-statistics and random forest reduced around 520 V-J features to roughly 13, which were used in a naive Bayes classifier (R e1071). Thyroid-blood repertoire similarity was quantified with the Morisita-Horn index. TCRdb redid the processing of the public reads, applying fastp at Q25 and MiXCR, and retained in-frame beta chains. Duplicate CDR3 protein sequences are folded into a single record with the most common DNA and genes. What appears here as the V and J calls and clone size reflects TCRdb's work, not the paper's. Across this sample there are 480,000 or so distinct CDR3 sequences, with 40% to 50% seen only once. The ten largest clones capture roughly 45% of the sample.

The sequence was obtained from an adult woman with Graves' disease, either hyperthyroidism or ophthalmopathy (not recorded which). Here the chain combines TRBV6-5 and TRBJ2-5, with the D gene tentatively TRBD1 or TRBD2, based on 7 matching bases in each. The sample was peripheral blood or thyroid tissue (not recorded which). The CDR3 region has the sequence CASSHQGEGTQYF. In nucleotides, the sequence is TGTGCCAGCAGCCACCAGGGGGAGGGGACCCAGTACTTC.